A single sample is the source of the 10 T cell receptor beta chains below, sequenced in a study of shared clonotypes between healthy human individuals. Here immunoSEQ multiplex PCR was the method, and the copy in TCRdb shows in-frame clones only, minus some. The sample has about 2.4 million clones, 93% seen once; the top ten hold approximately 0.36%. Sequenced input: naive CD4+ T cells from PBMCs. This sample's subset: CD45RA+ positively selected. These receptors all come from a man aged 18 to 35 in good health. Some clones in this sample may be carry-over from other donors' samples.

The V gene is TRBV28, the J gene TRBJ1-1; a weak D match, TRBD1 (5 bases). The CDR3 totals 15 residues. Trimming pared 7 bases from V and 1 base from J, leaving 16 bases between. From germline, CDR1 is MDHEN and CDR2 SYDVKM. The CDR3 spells CASTSQGRENTEAFF. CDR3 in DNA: TGTGCCAGCACCTCTCAGGGCAGGGAGAACACTGAAGCTTTCTTT.

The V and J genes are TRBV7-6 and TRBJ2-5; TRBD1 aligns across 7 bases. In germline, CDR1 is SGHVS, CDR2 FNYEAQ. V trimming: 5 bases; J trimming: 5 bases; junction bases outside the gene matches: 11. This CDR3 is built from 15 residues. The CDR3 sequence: CASSDMTTGTETQYF. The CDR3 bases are TGTGCCAGCAGCGATATGACGACAGGGACGGAGACCCAGTACTTC.

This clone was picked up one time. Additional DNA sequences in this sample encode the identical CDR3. The CDR3 sequence is CASSPRGPGELFF. CDR3 in DNA: TGTGCCAGCAGCCCCCGAGGCCCCGGGGAGCTGTTTTTT. This chain links TRBV7-3 with TRBJ2-2, with D hard to call. The germline V gene has CDR1 SGHTA and CDR2 FQGTGA. V lost 5 bases to trimming and J lost 6 bases, with 10 bases between them. CDR3 length: 13 residues.

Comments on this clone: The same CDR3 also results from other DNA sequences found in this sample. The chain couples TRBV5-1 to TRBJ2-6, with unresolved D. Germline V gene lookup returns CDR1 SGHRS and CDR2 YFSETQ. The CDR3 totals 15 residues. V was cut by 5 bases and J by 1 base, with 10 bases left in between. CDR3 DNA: TGCGCCAGCAGTCCAGTCTCGTCTGGGGCCAACGTCCTGACTTTC. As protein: CASSPVSSGANVLTF. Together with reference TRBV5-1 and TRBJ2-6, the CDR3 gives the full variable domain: KAGVTQTPRYLIKTRGQQVTLSCSPISGHRSVSWYQQTPGQGLQFLFEYFSETQRNKGNFPGRFSGRQFSNSRSEMNVSTLELGDSALYLCASSPVSSGANVLTFGAGSRLTVL.

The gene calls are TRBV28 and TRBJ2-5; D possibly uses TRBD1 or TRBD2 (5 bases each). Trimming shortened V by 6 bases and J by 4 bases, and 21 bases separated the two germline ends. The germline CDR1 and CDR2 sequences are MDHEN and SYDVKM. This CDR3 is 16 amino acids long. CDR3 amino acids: CASRLTKKRGSETQYF. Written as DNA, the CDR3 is TGTGCCAGCAGGCTAACGAAAAAGAGGGGATCAGAGACCCAGTACTTC.

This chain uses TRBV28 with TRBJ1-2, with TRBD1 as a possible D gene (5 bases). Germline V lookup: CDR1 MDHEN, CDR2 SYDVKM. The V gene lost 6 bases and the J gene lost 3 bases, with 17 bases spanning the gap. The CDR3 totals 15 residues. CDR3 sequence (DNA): TGTGCCAGCAGAGCGCCCAGGCGCAGGGACTATGGCTACACCTTC. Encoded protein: CASRAPRRRDYGYTF.

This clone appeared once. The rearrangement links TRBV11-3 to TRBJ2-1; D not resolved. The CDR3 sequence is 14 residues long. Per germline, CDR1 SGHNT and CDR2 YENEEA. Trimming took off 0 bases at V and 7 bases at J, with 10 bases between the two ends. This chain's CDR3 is CASSLDQARNEQFF. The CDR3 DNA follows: TGTGCCAGCAGCTTAGACCAAGCGAGGAATGAGCAGTTCTTC.

The CDR3, as DNA: TGTGCCAGCATCTTACGGGAGGGCCGGACGGATACGCAGTATTTT. Translating it yields CASILREGRTDTQYF. V usage is TRBV6-1 and J usage is TRBJ2-3; 8 nucleotides line up with TRBD2. Germline CDR1 is MNHNS and CDR2 is SASEGT. This CDR3 is 15 amino acids long. Trimming at V came to 7 bases and at J to 6 bases, leaving 12 bases not matched to a gene.

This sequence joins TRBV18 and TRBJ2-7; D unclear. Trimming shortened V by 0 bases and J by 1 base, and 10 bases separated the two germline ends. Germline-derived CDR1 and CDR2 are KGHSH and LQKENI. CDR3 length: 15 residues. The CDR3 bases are TGTGCCAGCTCACCACCGGGTCTACCTTCCTACGAGCAGTACTTC. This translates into CASSPPGLPSYEQYF.

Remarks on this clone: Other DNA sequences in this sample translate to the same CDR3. The CDR3 here is CASSRDRSTDTQYF. As DNA, the CDR3 is TGTGCCAGCAGCCGGGACAGAAGCACAGATACGCAGTATTTT. The rearrangement links TRBV27 to TRBJ2-3; 7 bases agree with TRBD1. Trimming cost V 6 bases and J 0 bases; bases outside gene matches: 3. Looked up from germline, CDR1 is MNHEY and CDR2 is SMNVEV (reference sequence). The CDR3 loop spans 14 amino acids.